The entry that follows covers one TCR beta chain sequence. The germline V and J ends were trimmed by 5 bases and 4 bases, with 12 bases remaining between them. Germline assignment: CDR1 SGHNT and CDR2 YYREEE (reference sequence). CDR3 size: 13 residues. These data are taken from a study of cytomegalovirus exposure and HLA in healthy donors. 60 Vbeta and 13 Jbeta primers were used in PCR. The protocol was immunoSEQ multiplex PCR, while the TCRdb copy is restricted to in-frame clones and leaves out a portion. The sample includes about 170,000 clones, 75% to 90% of them seen just once. Material for sequencing was PBMCs. The chain recombines TRBV5-4 with TRBJ1-1, with TRBD1 as a possible D gene (6 bases). This clonotype was sampled from a boy aged 2 to 9 in good health and CMV-seronegative. CDR3 sequence (DNA): TGTGCCAGCAGGATGGGGGCAGGCACTGAAGCTTTCTTT. Amino acid sequence: CASRMGAGTEAFF. Complete variable domain (other parts from reference TRBV5-4 and TRBJ1-1): ETGVTQSPTHLIKTRGQQVTLRCSSQSGHNTVSWYQQALGQGPQFIFQYYREEENGRGNFPPRFSGLQFPNYSSELNVNALELDDSALYLCASRMGAGTEAFFGQGTRLTVV.